This is a list of T cell receptor beta chains from one sample in a study of blood T cells in healthy people across ages. TCRdb processed the 5' RACE reads anew with MiXCR; each CDR3 protein has one entry. The profile shows just under 900,000 distinct CDR3 sequences, 29% of them singletons. The material sequenced was blood. Receptors were obtained from a woman older than 75 in good health. Each CDR3 is given with its conserved first and last residue.

>TRBV2
CASSERYAVGNIQYF
>TRBV30
CAWSVIGSEAFF
>TRBV7-2
CASSPVGIQPYF
>TRBV6-1
CASTGGHEAFF
>TRBV29-1
CSVETAGQSYEQYF
>TRBV2
CASSTGTSAIEQYF
>TRBV10-3
CAISEFRDRQRNEQFF
>TRBV29-1
CSVQDQDYGYTF
>TRBV7-2
CASSLQRGPTDTQYF
>TRBV20-1
CSASPSARGAYGYTF
>TRBV12-3/TRBV12-4
CASSTLLRNQPQHF
>TRBV5-4
CASSPGTSGGVYQETQYF
>TRBV29-1
CSAGTSGVSDTQYF
>TRBV7-2
CVSSLEGTDTQYF
>TRBV7-2
CASSSEGRENEKLFF
>TRBV4-3
CATSMTGYTGELFF
>TRBV5-1
CASSLDDGAPAYEQYF
>TRBV5-1
CASSLGYPGTPHNEQFF
>TRBV7-2
CASSLGGGRREEQFF
>TRBV15
CATSRSDRPDNSPLHF
>TRBV12-3/TRBV12-4
CASSWGPDGSNYGYTF
>TRBV5-1
CASSLTTSGVETQYF
>TRBV6-5
CASSLQAGGAYNEQFF
>TRBV12-3/TRBV12-4
CASNRDSQQYF
>TRBV7-2
CASGMGWETQYF
>TRBV5-5
CASSPTFGANTEAFF
>TRBV7-9
CASNDEGAPGSGYTF
>TRBV7-9
CASSRGTSGGETQYF
>TRBV27
CASRDVQGRNSPLHF
>TRBV20-1
CSARGTVGTDTQYF
>TRBV20-1
CSATGQGLSYEQYF
>TRBV7-3
CASSLTSDRGTYEQYF
>TRBV12-3/TRBV12-4
CASSSPGNTPMSLHF